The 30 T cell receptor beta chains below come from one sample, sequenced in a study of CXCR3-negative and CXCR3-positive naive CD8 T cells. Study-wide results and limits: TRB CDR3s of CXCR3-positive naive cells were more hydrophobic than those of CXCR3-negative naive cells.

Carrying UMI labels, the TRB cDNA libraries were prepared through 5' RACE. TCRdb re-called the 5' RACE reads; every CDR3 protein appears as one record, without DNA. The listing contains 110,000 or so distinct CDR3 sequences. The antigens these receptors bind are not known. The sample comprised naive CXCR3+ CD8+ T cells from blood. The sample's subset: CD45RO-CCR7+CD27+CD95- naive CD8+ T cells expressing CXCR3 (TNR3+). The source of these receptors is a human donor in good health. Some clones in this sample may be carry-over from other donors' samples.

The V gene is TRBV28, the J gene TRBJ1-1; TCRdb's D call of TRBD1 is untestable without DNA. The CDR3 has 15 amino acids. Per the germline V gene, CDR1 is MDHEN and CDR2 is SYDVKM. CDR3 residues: CASRPRGPRGTEAFF.

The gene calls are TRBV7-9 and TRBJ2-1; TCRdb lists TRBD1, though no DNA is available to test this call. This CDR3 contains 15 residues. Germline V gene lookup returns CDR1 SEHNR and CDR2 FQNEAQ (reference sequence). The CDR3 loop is CASSFPGLKRPEQFF.

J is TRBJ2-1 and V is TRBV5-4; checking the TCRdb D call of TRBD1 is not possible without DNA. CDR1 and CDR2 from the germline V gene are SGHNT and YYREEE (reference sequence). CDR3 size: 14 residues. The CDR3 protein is CASSLGGVSNEQFF.

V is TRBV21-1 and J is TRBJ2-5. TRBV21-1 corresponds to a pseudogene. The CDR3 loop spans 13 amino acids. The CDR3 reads CASMLWCYETQYF.

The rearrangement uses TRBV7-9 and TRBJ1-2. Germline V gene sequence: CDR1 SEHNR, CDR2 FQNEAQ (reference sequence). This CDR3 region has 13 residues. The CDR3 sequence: CASSSGRTYGYTF.

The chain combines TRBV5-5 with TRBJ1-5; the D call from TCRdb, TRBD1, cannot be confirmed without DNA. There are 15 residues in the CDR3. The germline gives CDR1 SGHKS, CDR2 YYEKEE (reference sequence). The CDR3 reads CASSLGQGALQPQHF.

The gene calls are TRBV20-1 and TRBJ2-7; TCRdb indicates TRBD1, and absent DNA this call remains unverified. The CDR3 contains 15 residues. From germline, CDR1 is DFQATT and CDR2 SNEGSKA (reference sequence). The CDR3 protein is CSASRQGDAEGEQYF.

The CDR3: CSAVPGGRSYEQYF. The chain couples TRBV20-1 to TRBJ2-7; TCRdb gives TRBD1 as the D gene, but with no DNA this cannot be confirmed. The CDR3 length is 14 residues. The germline V gene encodes CDR1 DFQATT and CDR2 SNEGSKA (reference sequence).

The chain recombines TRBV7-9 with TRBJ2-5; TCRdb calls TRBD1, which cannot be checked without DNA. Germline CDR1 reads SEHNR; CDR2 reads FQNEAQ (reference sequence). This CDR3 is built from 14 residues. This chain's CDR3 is CASSSNSRGETQYF.

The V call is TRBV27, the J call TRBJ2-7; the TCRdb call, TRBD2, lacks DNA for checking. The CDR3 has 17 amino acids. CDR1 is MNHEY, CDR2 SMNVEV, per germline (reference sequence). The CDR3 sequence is CASSSIYPSGTPYEQYF.

CDR3: CASSPWDGTGELFF. This sequence joins TRBV5-1 and TRBJ2-2. The germline CDR1 and CDR2 sequences are SGHRS and YFSETQ. This CDR3 contains 14 residues. Full variable domain (missing parts from reference TRBV5-1 and TRBJ2-2): KAGVTQTPRYLIKTRGQQVTLSCSPISGHRSVSWYQQTPGQGLQFLFEYFSETQRNKGNFPGRFSGRQFSNSRSEMNVSTLELGDSALYLCASSPWDGTGELFFGEGSRLTVL.

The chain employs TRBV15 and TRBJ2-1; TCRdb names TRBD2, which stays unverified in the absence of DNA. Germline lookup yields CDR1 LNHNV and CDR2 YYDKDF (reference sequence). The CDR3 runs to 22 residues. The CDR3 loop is CATSRDRTSGGSRRSSYNEQFF.

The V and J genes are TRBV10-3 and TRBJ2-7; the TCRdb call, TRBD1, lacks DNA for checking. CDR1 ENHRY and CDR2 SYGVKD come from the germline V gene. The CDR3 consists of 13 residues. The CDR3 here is CAASWGGPYEQYF.

The CDR3: CASSLDGNIQYF. The chain links TRBV5-1 to TRBJ2-4. The CDR3 covers 12 residues. CDR1 is SGHRS and CDR2 is YFSETQ in the germline V gene.

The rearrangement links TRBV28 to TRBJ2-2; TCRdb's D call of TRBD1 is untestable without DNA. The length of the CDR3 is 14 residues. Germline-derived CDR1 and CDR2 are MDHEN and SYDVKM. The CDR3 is CASLGQENTGELFF.

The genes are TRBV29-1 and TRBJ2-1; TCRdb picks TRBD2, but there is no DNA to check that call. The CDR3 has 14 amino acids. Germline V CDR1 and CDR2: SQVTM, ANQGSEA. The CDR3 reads CSGVGGESGHEQFF.

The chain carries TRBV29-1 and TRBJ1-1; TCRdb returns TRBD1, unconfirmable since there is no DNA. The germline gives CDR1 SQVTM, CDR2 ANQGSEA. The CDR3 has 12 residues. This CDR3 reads CSAGIGYTEAFF.

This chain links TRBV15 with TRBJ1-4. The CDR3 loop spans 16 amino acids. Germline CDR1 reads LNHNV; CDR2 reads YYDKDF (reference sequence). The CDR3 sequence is CATSLDLGRSNEKLFF.

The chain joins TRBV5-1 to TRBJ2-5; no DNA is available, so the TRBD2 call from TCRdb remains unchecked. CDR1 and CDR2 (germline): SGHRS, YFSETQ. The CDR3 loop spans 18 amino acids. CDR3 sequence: CASSLTPQGTSGQETQYF.

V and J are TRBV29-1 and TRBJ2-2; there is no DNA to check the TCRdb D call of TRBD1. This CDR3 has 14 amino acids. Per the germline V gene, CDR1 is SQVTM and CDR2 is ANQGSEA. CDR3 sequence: CSVLENGGNGELFF.

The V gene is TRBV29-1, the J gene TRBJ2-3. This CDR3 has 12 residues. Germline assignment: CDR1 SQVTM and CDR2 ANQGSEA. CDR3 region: CSVDGDTDTQYF.

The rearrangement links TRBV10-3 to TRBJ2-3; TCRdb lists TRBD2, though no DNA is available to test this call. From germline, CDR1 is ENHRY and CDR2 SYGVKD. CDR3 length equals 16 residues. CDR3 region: CAISERIAGASDTQYF.

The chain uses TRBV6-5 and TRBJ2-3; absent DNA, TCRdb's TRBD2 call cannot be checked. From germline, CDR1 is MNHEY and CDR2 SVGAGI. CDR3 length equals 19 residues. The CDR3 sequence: CASSAGATSGRALTDTQYF.

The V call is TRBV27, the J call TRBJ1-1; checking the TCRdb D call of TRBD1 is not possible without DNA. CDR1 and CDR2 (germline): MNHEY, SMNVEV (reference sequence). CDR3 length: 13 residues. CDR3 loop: CASSLSGATEAFF.

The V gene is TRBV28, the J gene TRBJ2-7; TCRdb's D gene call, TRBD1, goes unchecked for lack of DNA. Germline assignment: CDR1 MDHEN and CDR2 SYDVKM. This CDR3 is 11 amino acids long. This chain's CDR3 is CATGTGYEQYF.

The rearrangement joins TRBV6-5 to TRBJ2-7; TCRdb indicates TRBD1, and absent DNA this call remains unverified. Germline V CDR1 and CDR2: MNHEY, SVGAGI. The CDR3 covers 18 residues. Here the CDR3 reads CASSYSTPGQESSYEQYF.

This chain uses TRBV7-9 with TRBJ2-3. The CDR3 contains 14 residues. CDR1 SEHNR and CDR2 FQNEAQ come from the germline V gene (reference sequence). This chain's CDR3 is CASSLRTSGDTQYF.

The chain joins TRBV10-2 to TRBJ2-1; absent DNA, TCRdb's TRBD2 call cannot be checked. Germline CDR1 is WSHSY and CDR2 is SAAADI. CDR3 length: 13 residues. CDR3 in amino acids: CASTSGSYNEQFF.

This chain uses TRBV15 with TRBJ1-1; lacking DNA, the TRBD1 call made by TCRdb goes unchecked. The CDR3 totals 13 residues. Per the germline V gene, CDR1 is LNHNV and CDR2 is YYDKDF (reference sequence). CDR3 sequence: CATGDRENTEAFF.

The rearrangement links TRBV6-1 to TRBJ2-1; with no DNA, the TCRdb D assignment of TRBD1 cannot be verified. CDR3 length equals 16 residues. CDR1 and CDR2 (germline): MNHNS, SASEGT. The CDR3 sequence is CASTTWGGDYYNEQFF.